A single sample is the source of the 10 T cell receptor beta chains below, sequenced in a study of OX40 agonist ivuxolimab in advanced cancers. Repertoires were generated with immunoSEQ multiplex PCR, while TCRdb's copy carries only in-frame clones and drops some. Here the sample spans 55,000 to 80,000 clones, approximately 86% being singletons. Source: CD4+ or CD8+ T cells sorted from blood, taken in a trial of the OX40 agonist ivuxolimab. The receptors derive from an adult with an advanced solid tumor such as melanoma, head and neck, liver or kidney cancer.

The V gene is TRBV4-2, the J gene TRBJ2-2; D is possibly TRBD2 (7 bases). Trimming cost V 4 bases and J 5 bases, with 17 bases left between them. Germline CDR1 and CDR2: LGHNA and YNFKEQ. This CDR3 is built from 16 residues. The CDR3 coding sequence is TGTGCCAGCAGCCCCTGGGGGGGCGGTAGAACCGGGGAGCTGTTTTTT. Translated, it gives CASSPWGGGRTGELFF.

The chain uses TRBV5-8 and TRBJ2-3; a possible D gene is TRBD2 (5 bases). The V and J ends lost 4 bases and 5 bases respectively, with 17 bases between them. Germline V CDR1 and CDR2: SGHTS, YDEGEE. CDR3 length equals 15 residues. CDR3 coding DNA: TGTGCCAGCAGCCCGCCCGGGCTCGCGGGAGATACGCAGTATTTT. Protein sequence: CASSPPGLAGDTQYF. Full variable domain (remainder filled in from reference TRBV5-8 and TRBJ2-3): EAGVTQSPTHLIKTRGQQATLRCSPISGHTSVYWYQQALGLGLQFLLWYDEGEERNRGNFPPRFSGRQFPNYSSELNVNALELEDSALYLCASSPPGLAGDTQYFGPGTRLTVL.

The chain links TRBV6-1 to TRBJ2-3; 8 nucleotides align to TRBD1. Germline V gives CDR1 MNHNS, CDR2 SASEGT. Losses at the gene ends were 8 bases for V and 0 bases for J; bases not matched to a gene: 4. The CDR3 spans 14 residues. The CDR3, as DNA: TGTGCCAGCCTTCGGGACAGGAGCACAGATACGCAGTATTTT. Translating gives CASLRDRSTDTQYF.

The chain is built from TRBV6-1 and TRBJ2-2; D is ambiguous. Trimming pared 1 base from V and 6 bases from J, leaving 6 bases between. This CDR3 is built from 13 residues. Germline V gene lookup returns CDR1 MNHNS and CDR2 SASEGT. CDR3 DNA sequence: TGTGCCAGCAGTGAAGGGCTACCCGGGGAGCTGTTTTTT. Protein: CASSEGLPGELFF.

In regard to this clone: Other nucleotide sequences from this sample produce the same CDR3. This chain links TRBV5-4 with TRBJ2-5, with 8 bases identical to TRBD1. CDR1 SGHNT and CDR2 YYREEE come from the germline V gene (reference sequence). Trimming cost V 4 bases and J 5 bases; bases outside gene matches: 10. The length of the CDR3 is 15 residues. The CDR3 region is CASSLGQGVGETQYF. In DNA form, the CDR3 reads TGTGCCAGCAGCCTTGGACAGGGCGTGGGGGAGACCCAGTACTTC.

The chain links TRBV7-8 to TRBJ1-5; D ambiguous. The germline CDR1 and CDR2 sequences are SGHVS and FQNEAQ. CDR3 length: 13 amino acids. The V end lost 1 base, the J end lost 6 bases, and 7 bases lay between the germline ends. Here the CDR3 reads CASSLGARQPQHF. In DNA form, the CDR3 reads TGTGCCAGCAGCTTAGGGGCGCGTCAGCCCCAGCATTTT.

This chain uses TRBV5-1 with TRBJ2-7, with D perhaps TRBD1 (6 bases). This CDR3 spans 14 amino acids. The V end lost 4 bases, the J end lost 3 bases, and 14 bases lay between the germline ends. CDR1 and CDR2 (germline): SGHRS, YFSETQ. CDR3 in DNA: TGCGCCAGCAGCGCCGGACAGTTACGCTACGAGCAGTACTTC. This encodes CASSAGQLRYEQYF.

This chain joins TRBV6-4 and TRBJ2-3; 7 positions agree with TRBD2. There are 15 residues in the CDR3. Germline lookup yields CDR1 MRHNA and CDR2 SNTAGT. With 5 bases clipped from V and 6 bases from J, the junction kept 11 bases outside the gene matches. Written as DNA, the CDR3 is TGTGCCAGCAGTACCAACGGGAGGCCGGGGGATACGCAGTATTTT. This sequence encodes CASSTNGRPGDTQYF.

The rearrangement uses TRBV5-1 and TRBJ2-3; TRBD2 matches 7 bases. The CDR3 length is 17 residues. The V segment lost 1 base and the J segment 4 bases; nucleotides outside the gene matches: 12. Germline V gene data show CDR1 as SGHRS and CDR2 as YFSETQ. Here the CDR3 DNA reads TGCGCCAGCAGCTTGAACCGACTAGCAAGCGGTCCAGATACGCAGTATTTT. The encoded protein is CASSLNRLASGPDTQYF.

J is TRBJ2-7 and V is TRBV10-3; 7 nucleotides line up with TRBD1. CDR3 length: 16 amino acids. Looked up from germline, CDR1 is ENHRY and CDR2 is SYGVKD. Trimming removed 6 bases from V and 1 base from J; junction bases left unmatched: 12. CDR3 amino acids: CAIREAYPGQSYEQYF. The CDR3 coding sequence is TGTGCCATCAGGGAAGCTTATCCGGGACAGTCCTACGAGCAGTACTTC.